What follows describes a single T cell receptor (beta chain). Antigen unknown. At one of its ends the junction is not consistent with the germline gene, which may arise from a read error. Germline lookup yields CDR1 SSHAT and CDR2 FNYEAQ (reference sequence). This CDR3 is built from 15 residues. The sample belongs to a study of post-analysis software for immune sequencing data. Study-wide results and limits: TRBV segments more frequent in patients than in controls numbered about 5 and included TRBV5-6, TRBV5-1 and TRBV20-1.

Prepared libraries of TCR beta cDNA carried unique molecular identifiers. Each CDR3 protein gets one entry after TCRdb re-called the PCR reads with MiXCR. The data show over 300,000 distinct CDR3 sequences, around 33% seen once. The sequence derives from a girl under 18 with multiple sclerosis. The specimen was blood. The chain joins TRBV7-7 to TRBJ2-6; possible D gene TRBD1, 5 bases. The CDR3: CASSPRETGANVLIF. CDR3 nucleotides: TGTGCTAGCAGCCCTCGAGAAACTGGGGCCAACGTCCTGATTTTC.